A selection of T cell receptor beta chains follows, all from one sample in a study of post-analysis software for immune sequencing data. TCRdb processed the PCR reads anew with MiXCR; each CDR3 protein has one entry. This table holds around 710,000 distinct CDR3 sequences, under 60% found once. Material: blood. Source of these receptors: a girl between 10 and 17 years old with multiple sclerosis. CDR3s include the opening cysteine and the closing phenylalanine or tryptophan. A D gene is named only where the DNA matches it firmly.

length: 12
J: TRBJ2-1
V: TRBV12-3/TRBV12-4
D: .
CDR3: CASRLGKTEQFF

length: 16
J: TRBJ2-1
V: TRBV12-3/TRBV12-4
D: .
CDR3: CASSRASIRSYNEQFF

length: 12
J: TRBJ2-7
V: TRBV6-2/TRBV6-3
D: .
CDR3: CASSRIGPEQYF

length: 16
J: TRBJ2-5
V: TRBV7-9
D: TRBD1
CDR3: CASSSNRGSFQETQYF

length: 16
J: TRBJ1-2
V: TRBV7-9
D: TRBD1
CDR3: CASSFSTGAPNYGYTF

length: 14
J: TRBJ1-2
V: TRBV6-5
D: TRBD1
CDR3: CASSRTGFSYGYTF

length: 15
J: TRBJ1-4
V: TRBV2
D: TRBD1
CDR3: CASREGGQVNEKLFF

length: 14
J: TRBJ1-5
V: TRBV12-5
D: .
CDR3: CASGLGNTFGPQHF

length: 16
J: TRBJ2-3
V: TRBV20-1
D: .
CDR3: CSARVLRDLRTDTQYF

length: 17
J: TRBJ1-6
V: TRBV28
D: .
CDR3: CATHHGGRVDSNSPLHF

length: 15
J: TRBJ2-5
V: TRBV20-1
D: TRBD2
CDR3: CSARSPSGDQETQYF

length: 16
J: TRBJ2-5
V: TRBV2
D: TRBD2
CDR3: CAGSEFSSGSQETQYF

length: 16
J: TRBJ2-1
V: TRBV20-1
D: TRBD2
CDR3: CSATRRAGGVYNEQFF

length: 14
J: TRBJ2-5
V: TRBV11-2
D: .
CDR3: CASSFLRLQETQYF

length: 15
J: TRBJ1-4
V: TRBV7-9
D: .
CDR3: CASSLDGATNEKLFF

length: 11
J: TRBJ2-1
V: TRBV29-1
D: .
CDR3: CSVEGANEQFF

length: 15
J: TRBJ2-1
V: TRBV12-3/TRBV12-4
D: TRBD2
CDR3: CASSPPSGGYNEQFF

length: 12
J: TRBJ1-2
V: TRBV6-5
D: .
CDR3: CASSAPLGGYTF

length: 17
J: TRBJ1-5
V: TRBV7-9
D: .
CDR3: CASSLGAEGPVNQPQHF

length: 15
J: TRBJ2-7
V: TRBV4-3
D: .
CDR3: CASSQGQASFDEQYF

length: 14
J: TRBJ2-1
V: TRBV12-3/TRBV12-4
D: .
CDR3: CASSFPGASNEQFF

length: 15
J: TRBJ2-7
V: TRBV15
D: .
CDR3: CATSRDPSSSYEQYF

length: 14
J: TRBJ2-7
V: TRBV27
D: TRBD2
CDR3: CASSLQASGSEQYF

length: 15
J: .
V: TRBV5-5
D: .
CDR3: CASSLAPRDTYEQYF

length: 13
J: TRBJ1-4
V: TRBV7-2
D: .
CDR3: CASRAGPNEKLFF

length: 16
J: TRBJ2-7
V: TRBV7-9
D: .
CDR3: CASSPTIRTGPYEQYF

length: 17
J: TRBJ2-5
V: TRBV2
D: .
CDR3: CASSIGVEGPYQETQYF

length: 17
J: TRBJ2-3
V: TRBV6-5
D: TRBD2
CDR3: CASSYSYAGGAGDTQYF

length: 11
J: TRBJ2-1
V: TRBV20-1
D: TRBD2
CDR3: CSASNGLVPFF

length: 12
J: TRBJ2-7
V: TRBV29-1
D: .
CDR3: CSVEESAYEQYF

length: 15
J: TRBJ2-3
V: TRBV30
D: TRBD2
CDR3: CAWSPWTSASDTQYF

length: 13
J: TRBJ1-1
V: TRBV4-3
D: .
CDR3: CASSQVPGLGAFF

length: 18
J: TRBJ2-7
V: TRBV10-3
D: TRBD2
CDR3: CAISETHRMLAGPYEQYF

length: 13
J: TRBJ2-1
V: TRBV20-1
D: TRBD1
CDR3: CSAYSDRGYEQFF

length: 14
J: TRBJ1-2
V: TRBV5-1
D: .
CDR3: CASSLEGRTYGYTF

length: 15
J: TRBJ2-7
V: TRBV28
D: TRBD1
CDR3: CASTLRTGGVGEQYF

length: 14
J: TRBJ2-3
V: TRBV7-9
D: .
CDR3: CASSLSQRTGTQYF

length: 16
J: .
V: TRBV5-8
D: .
CDR3: CASSREDRAGDETQYF

length: 13
J: TRBJ2-5
V: TRBV30
D: TRBD2
CDR3: CAWTSGTYNEQYF

length: 13
J: TRBJ2-7
V: TRBV30
D: .
CDR3: CAWSPGRTYEQYF

length: 15
J: TRBJ1-2
V: TRBV3-1
D: .
CDR3: CASRRQPETNYGYTF

length: 15
J: TRBJ2-7
V: TRBV5-1
D: .
CDR3: CASSAGALNTYEQYF

length: 15
J: .
V: TRBV3-1
D: TRBD1
CDR3: CASSQAGQGMDEQYF

length: 14
J: TRBJ1-5
V: TRBV3-1
D: .
CDR3: CASSQSPPGQPQHF

length: 13
J: TRBJ2-7
V: TRBV21-1
D: .
CDR3: CASSKRRTYEQYF

length: 17
J: TRBJ2-1
V: TRBV4-2
D: TRBD2
CDR3: CASSQDPPGGWDNEQFF

length: 18
J: TRBJ2-4
V: TRBV28
D: .
CDR3: CASSITFGRRLAKNIQYF

length: 16
J: TRBJ2-7
V: TRBV27
D: .
CDR3: CASSLSPTGTTYEQYF

length: 20
J: TRBJ2-6
V: TRBV6-5
D: .
CDR3: CASSYSLPGAPSSGANVLTF